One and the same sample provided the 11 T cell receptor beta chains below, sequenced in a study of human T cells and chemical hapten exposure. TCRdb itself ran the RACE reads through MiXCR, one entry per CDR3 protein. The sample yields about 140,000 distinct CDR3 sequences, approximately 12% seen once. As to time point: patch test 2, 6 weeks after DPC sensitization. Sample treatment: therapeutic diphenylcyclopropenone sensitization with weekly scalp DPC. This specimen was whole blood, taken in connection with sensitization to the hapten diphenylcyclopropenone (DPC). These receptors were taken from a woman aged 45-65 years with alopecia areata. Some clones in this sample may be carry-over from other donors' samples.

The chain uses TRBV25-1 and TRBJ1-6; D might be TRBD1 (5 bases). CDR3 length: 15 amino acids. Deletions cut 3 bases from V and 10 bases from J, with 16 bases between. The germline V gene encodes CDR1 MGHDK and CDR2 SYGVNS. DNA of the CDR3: TGTGCCAGCAGTGACAGCCTTGGGGCTGGGTCACCCCTCCACTTT. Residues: CASSDSLGAGSPLHF.

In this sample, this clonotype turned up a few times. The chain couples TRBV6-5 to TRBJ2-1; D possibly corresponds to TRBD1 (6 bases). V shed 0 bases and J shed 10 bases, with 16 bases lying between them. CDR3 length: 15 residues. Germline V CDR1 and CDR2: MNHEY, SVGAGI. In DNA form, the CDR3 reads TGTGCCAGCAGTTACTCGACACAGGGTCGACGGGAGCAGTTCTTC. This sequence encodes CASSYSTQGRREQFF.

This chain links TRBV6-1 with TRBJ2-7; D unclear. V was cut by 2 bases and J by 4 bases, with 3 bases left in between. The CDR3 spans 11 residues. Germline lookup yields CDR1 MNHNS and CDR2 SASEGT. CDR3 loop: CASSERYEQYF. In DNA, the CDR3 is TGTGCCAGCAGTGAAAGGTACGAGCAGTACTTC.

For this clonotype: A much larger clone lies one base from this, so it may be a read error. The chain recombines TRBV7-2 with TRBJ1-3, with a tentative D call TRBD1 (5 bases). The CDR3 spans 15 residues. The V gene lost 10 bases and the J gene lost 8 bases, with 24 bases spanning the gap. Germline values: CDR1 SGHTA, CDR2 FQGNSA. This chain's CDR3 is CATQGWGDLGHTIYF. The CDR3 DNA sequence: TGTGCCACCCAGGGATGGGGGGATTTGGGACACACCATATATTTT.

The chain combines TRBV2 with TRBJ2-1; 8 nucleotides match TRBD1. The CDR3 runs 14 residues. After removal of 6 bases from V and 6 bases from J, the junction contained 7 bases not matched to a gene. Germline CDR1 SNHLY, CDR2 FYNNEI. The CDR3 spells CASRPDRVGNEQFF. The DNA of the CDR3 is TGTGCCAGCAGGCCGGACAGGGTCGGCAATGAGCAGTTCTTC.

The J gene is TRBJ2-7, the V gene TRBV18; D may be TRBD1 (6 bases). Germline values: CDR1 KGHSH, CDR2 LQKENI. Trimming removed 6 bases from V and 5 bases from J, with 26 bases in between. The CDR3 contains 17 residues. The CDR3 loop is CASSPRSTGLAGHEQYF. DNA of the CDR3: TGTGCCAGCTCGCCGAGATCGACAGGATTGGCTGGTCACGAGCAGTACTTC.

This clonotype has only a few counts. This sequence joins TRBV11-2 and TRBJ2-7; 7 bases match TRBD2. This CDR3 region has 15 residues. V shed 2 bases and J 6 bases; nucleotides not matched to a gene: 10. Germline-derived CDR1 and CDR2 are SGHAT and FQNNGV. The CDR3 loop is CASSLFSAGEGEQYF. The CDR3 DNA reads TGTGCCAGCAGCTTATTCTCGGCGGGAGAAGGCGAGCAGTACTTC.

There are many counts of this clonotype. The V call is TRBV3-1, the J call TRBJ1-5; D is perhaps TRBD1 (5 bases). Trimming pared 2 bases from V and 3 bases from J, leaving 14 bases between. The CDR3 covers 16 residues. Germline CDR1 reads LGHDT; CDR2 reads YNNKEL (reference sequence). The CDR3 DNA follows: TGTGCCAGCAGCCAACGGAGCAGGGAACCCAATCAGCCCCAGCATTTT. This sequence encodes CASSQRSREPNQPQHF. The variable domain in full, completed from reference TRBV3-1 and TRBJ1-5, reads DTAVSQTPKYLVTQMGNDKSIKCEQNLGHDTMYWYKQDSKKFLKIMFSYNNKELIINETVPNRFSPKSPDKAHLNLHINSLELGDSAVYFCASSQRSREPNQPQHFGDGTRLSIL.

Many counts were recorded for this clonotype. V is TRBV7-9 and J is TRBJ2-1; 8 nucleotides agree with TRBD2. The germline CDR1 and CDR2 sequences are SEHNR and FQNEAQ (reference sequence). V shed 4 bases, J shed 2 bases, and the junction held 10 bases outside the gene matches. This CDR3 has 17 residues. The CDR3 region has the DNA TGTGCCAGCAGCTCAGGGCTAGCGGGTTCGGCCTACAATGAGCAGTTCTTC. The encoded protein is CASSSGLAGSAYNEQFF.

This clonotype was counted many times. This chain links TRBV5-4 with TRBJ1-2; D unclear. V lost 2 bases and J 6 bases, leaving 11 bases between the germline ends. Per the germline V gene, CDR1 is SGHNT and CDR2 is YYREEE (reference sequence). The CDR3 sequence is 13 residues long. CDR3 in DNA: TGTGCCAGCAGCTTCTCGCGGCTAAATGGCTACACCTTC. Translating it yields CASSFSRLNGYTF.

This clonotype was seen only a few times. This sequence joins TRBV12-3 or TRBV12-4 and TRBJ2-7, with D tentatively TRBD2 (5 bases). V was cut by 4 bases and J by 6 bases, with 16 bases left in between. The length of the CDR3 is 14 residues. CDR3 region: CASSWSGVLGEQYF. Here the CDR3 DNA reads TGTGCCAGCAGTTGGAGCGGAGTCCTCGGCGAGCAGTACTTC.